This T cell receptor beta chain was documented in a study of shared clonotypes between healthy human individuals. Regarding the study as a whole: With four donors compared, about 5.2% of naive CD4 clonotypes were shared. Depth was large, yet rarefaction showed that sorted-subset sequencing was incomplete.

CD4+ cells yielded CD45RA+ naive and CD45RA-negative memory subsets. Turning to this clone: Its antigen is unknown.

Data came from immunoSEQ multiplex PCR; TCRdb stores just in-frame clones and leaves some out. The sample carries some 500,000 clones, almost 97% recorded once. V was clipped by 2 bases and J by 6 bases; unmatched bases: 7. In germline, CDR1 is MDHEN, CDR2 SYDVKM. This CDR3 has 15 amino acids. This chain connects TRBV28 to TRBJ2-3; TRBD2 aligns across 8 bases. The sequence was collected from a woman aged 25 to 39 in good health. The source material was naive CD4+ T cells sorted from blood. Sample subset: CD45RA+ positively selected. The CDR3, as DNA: TGTGCCAGCAGTTTAGGTGGAGCGGGAGTGGATACGCAGTATTTT. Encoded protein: CASSLGGAGVDTQYF.